The 12 T cell receptor beta chains below all came from one sample that was sequenced in a study of blood T cell repertoires in COVID-19. Assay: immunoSEQ multiplex PCR; the TCRdb copy retains only in-frame clones and omits some. This sample yields over 35,000 clones, of which roughly 88% are seen a single time; around 32% belongs to the top ten. Sequencing was done on a sample of peripheral blood. These receptors came from a woman of 80 years or more with COVID-19, enrolled during active disease.

This chain joins TRBV5-6 and TRBJ1-4; no reliable D call. This CDR3 has 15 residues. With 3 bases removed from V and 7 bases from J, the gap between germline ends came to 16 bases. Germline CDR1 reads SGHDT; CDR2 reads YYEEEE. The CDR3 DNA reads TGTGCCAGCAGCTCGGTCCACTTGCGGGGTGAAAAACTGTTTTTT. Translation: CASSSVHLRGEKLFF.

The V call is TRBV12-5, the J call TRBJ1-1; 8 bases match TRBD1. The CDR3 runs to 15 residues. The J segment lost 0 bases and the V segment lost 2 bases, leaving 2 bases of the junction unmatched. CDR1 is LGHNT, CDR2 FRNRAP, per germline. The CDR3 protein is CASGLRTGMNTEAFF. CDR3 coding DNA: TGTGCTAGTGGTTTGAGGACAGGGATGAACACTGAAGCTTTCTTT.

This chain links TRBV4-2 with TRBJ2-7, with 8 bases that match TRBD1. CDR3 length equals 15 residues. Germline V gene data show CDR1 as LGHNA and CDR2 as YNFKEQ. V lost 5 bases, J lost 0 bases, and 6 bases stayed unmatched. The CDR3 DNA is TGTGCCAGCAGCAGAGACAGGGGCAGCTCCTACGAGCAGTACTTC. This sequence encodes CASSRDRGSSYEQYF.

This clone was observed once. This chain uses TRBV10-3 with TRBJ1-5; TRBD1 agrees at 8 bases. CDR1 and CDR2 from the germline V gene are ENHRY and SYGVKD. V dropped 4 bases and J dropped 0; count of bases not matched to a gene: 11. The CDR3 runs 18 residues. This chain's CDR3 is CAISGGTSGGFSNQPQHF. The DNA of the CDR3 is TGTGCCATCAGTGGGGGGACCTCAGGGGGCTTTAGCAATCAGCCCCAGCATTTT.

V and J are TRBV18 and TRBJ2-2, with D possibly matching TRBD1 (5 bases). Germline V gene lookup returns CDR1 KGHSH and CDR2 LQKENI. The CDR3 contains 15 residues. Trimming took 0 bases from V and 6 from J, leaving 11 bases between them. CDR3 sequence (DNA): TGTGCCAGCTCACCACCGGCAGGGAAGGCCGGGGAGCTGTTTTTT. This gives the protein CASSPPAGKAGELFF.

The V call is TRBV20-1, the J call TRBJ2-7; D might be TRBD2 (6 bases). CDR1 and CDR2 from the germline V gene are DFQATT and SNEGSKA (reference sequence). Trimming took off 3 bases at V and 2 bases at J, with 17 bases between the two ends. The CDR3 loop spans 15 amino acids. CDR3 bases: TGCAGTGCTAGTGACCGGAGGGAGGCCGCCTACGAGCAGTACTTC. Translating gives CSASDRREAAYEQYF.

The chain carries TRBV25-1 and TRBJ2-7; D possibly corresponds to TRBD2 (5 bases). The V and J ends lost 1 base and 7 bases respectively, with 14 bases between them. Germline CDR1 and CDR2: MGHDK and SYGVNS. The CDR3 has 14 residues. This chain's CDR3 is CASSEFSGTGEQYF. As DNA, the CDR3 is TGTGCCAGCAGTGAATTTTCGGGAACGGGGGAGCAGTACTTC.

This clone was seen only a few times. The chain couples TRBV15 to TRBJ1-2, with D unresolved. The CDR3 length is 13 residues. Trimming removed 0 bases at V and 10 bases at J, with 12 bases between. Germline assignment: CDR1 LNHNV and CDR2 YYDKDF (reference sequence). The CDR3 is CATSRDPLSSYTF. CDR3 nucleotides: TGTGCCACCAGCAGAGATCCCCTGAGTTCCTACACCTTC.

The CDR3, as DNA: TGCGCCAGCAGCTTCAGGGGCAGGGAAAAACTGTTTTTT. Translated, it gives CASSFRGREKLFF. This rearrangement joins TRBV5-1 to TRBJ1-4, with D possibly being TRBD1 (6 bases). Germline-derived CDR1 and CDR2 are SGHRS and YFSETQ. CDR3 length: 13 amino acids. With 2 bases removed from V and 8 bases from J, the gap between germline ends came to 10 bases.

This clone has only one observation. One junction end does not reproduce the germline sequence, and a read error may be involved. This chain uses TRBV7-2 with TRBJ2-5, with 11 bases fitting TRBD2. CDR3 length: 15 residues. Germline V gene sequence: CDR1 SGHTA, CDR2 FQGNSA. The CDR3 spells CASSLAGGFQETQYF. CDR3 sequence (DNA): TGTGCCAGCAGCCTAGCGGGGGGATTCCAAGAGACCCAGTACTTC.

CDR3: CASSLTIALYGYTF. Here the CDR3 DNA reads TGCGCCAGCAGCTTGACGATCGCGCTCTATGGCTACACCTTC. The chain recombines TRBV5-1 with TRBJ1-2; D unclear. Trimming took off 1 base at V and 4 bases at J, with 11 bases between the two ends. The germline V gene encodes CDR1 SGHRS and CDR2 YFSETQ. CDR3 length equals 14 residues.

CDR3 nucleotides: TGCGCCAGCAGCTTGGATCGCGGTCCAGATACGCAGTATTTT. Amino acid sequence: CASSLDRGPDTQYF. This chain joins TRBV5-1 and TRBJ2-3; D is uncertain. Germline V gene sequence: CDR1 SGHRS, CDR2 YFSETQ. CDR3 length: 14 amino acids. The V and J ends lost 0 bases and 4 bases respectively, with 9 bases between them.